A single sample gave rise to the 14 T cell receptor beta chains below, sequenced in a study of blood T cell repertoires in COVID-19. The assay was immunoSEQ multiplex PCR, and TCRdb's table has in-frame clones only and misses some. The table lists around 230,000 clones, over 75% of them singletons. Sequencing was carried out using PBMCs or T cells enriched from blood (not recorded which). The source of these receptors is a man aged 35 to 55 who had recovered from COVID-19.

This chain joins TRBV18 and TRBJ1-2, with 10 positions matching TRBD1. CDR1 and CDR2 from the germline V gene are KGHSH and LQKENI. V was clipped by 0 bases and J by 6 bases; unmatched bases: 13. This CDR3 region has 18 residues. The CDR3 is CASSPPSLSSGTGDGYTF. CDR3 in DNA: TGTGCCAGCTCACCACCGTCTCTAAGTTCGGGGACAGGGGATGGCTACACCTTC.

The V gene is TRBV4-1, the J gene TRBJ1-1, with 8 bases that match TRBD1. The junction had 10 bases not matched to a gene; V was cut back by 4 bases and J by 6 bases. Germline lookup yields CDR1 MGHRA and CDR2 YSYEKL. The CDR3 is 15 amino acids. Here the CDR3 DNA reads TGCGCCAGCAGCCGAGCGGCACAGGGGGATGCTGAAGCTTTCTTT. This encodes CASSRAAQGDAEAFF.

There are a few counts of this clone. The chain couples TRBV11-2 to TRBJ2-1; weak D call: TRBD1 (6 bases). V was pared by 5 bases and J by 2 bases, with 13 bases between. The germline gives CDR1 SGHAT, CDR2 FQNNGV. This CDR3 comprises 15 residues. This CDR3 reads CASSQVTGTYNEQFF. The DNA of the CDR3 is TGTGCCAGCAGCCAGGTGACAGGAACCTACAATGAGCAGTTCTTC.

The chain joins TRBV12-5 to TRBJ1-5; 8 bases agree with TRBD1. Germline loops: CDR1 LGHNT, CDR2 FRNRAP. The junction had 12 bases not matched to a gene; V was cut back by 2 bases and J by 0 bases. CDR3 length: 19 residues. The CDR3 DNA follows: TGTGCTAGTGGTTTGATGACAGGGGCCGCCCGATATAGCAATCAGCCCCAGCATTTT. Protein sequence: CASGLMTGAARYSNQPQHF.

The chain uses TRBV2 and TRBJ2-5, with 13 bases aligning to TRBD2. V lost 2 bases and J lost 0; bases outside the gene matches: 6. This CDR3 comprises 18 residues. Germline-derived CDR1 and CDR2 are SNHLY and FYNNEI. This CDR3 is CASSENMGLAGYQETQYF. The CDR3 DNA reads TGTGCCAGCAGTGAAAATATGGGACTAGCGGGGTACCAAGAGACCCAGTACTTC.

This chain uses TRBV6-5 with TRBJ1-5, with 7 bases that match TRBD1. Germline CDR1 is MNHEY and CDR2 is SVGAGI. V lost 7 bases to trimming and J lost 3 bases; unmatched junction nucleotides: 6. The CDR3 is 14 residues long. CDR3 DNA: TGTGCCAGCACTTCGGACAGGTACAATCAGCCCCAGCATTTT. Translating it yields CASTSDRYNQPQHF.

The chain has TRBV5-1 and TRBJ1-2, with D perhaps TRBD1 (6 bases). V lost 0 bases and J 4 bases, leaving 10 bases between the germline ends. Germline V lookup: CDR1 SGHRS, CDR2 YFSETQ. This CDR3 has 14 residues. The DNA of the CDR3 is TGCGCCAGCAGCTTGGCAGGGGCCTCCTATGGCTACACCTTC. Protein: CASSLAGASYGYTF.

This clone has only one observation. The junction departs from the called germline gene at one end, perhaps through a read error. The J gene is TRBJ2-5, the V gene TRBV20-1; no reliable D call. This CDR3 has 13 residues. Germline assignment: CDR1 DFQATT and CDR2 SNEGSKA (reference sequence). The CDR3 DNA follows: TGCAGTCCTAGTTCTCCCCCTACCGAGACCCAGTACTTC. Protein sequence: CSPSSPPTETQYF.

This rearrangement joins TRBV7-2 to TRBJ2-7; tentative D call: TRBD2 (6 bases). The CDR3 is 14 residues long. Germline CDR1 and CDR2: SGHTA and FQGNSA. Trimming cost V 5 bases and J 4 bases, with 15 bases left between them. The CDR3 is CASSITRGGYEQYF. The CDR3 DNA follows: TGTGCCAGCAGCATTACTCGAGGAGGGTACGAGCAGTACTTC.

This rearrangement joins TRBV10-1 to TRBJ2-1, with D perhaps TRBD2 (5 bases). CDR1 is WNHNN and CDR2 is SYGVQD in the germline V gene (reference sequence). This CDR3 region has 12 residues. Trimming removed 10 bases at V and 6 bases at J, with 13 bases between. The chain's CDR3 is CATGISANEQFF. The DNA for the CDR3 is TGCGCCACCGGGATTAGCGCCAATGAGCAGTTCTTC.

CDR3 loop: CASSQEETGGNQPQHF. As DNA, the CDR3 is TGCGCCAGCAGCCAAGAGGAGACAGGAGGCAATCAGCCCCAGCATTTT. This chain uses TRBV4-1 with TRBJ1-5, with D possibly being TRBD1 (6 bases). The CDR3 runs 16 residues. Germline assignment: CDR1 MGHRA and CDR2 YSYEKL. Between the trimmed V and J ends, which lost 0 bases and 2 bases, there was a span of 11 bases.

J is TRBJ1-6 and V is TRBV27; TRBD1 might be the D (5 bases). This CDR3 is built from 13 residues. Germline lookup yields CDR1 MNHEY and CDR2 SMNVEV (reference sequence). V was trimmed by 5 bases and J by 8 bases, leaving 10 bases between them. CDR3 sequence: CASSPGWDSPLHF. The CDR3, as DNA: TGTGCCAGCAGTCCAGGGTGGGATTCACCCCTCCACTTT.

The rearrangement uses TRBV7-6 and TRBJ1-5; a possible D gene is TRBD1 (5 bases). There are 16 residues in the CDR3. Germline V CDR1 and CDR2: SGHVS, FNYEAQ. Between the trimmed V and J ends, which lost 1 base and 1 base, there was a span of 11 bases. The CDR3 reads CASSLGLGGSNQPQHF. As DNA, the CDR3 is TGTGCCAGCAGCTTAGGACTTGGGGGGAGCAATCAGCCCCAGCATTTT. The complete variable domain, with remaining parts taken from reference TRBV7-6 and TRBJ1-5, reads GAGVSQSPRYKVTKRGQDVALRCDPISGHVSLYWYRQALGQGPEFLTYFNYEAQQDKSGLPNDRFSAERPEGSISTLTIQRTEQRDSAMYRCASSLGLGGSNQPQHFGDGTRLSIL.

The genes are TRBV13 and TRBJ1-1, with D unresolved. CDR3 length: 12 amino acids. Germline-derived CDR1 and CDR2 are PRHDT and FYEKMQ (reference sequence). V was cut by 5 bases and J by 10 bases, with 14 bases left in between. The CDR3 region is CASSIKAGTAFF. Written as DNA, the CDR3 is TGTGCCAGCAGCATAAAGGCAGGTACAGCTTTCTTT.